One sample yielded the 17 T cell receptor beta chains listed below, sequenced in a study of cytomegalovirus exposure and HLA in healthy donors. PCR was performed using 60 Vbeta and 13 Jbeta primers. Produced via immunoSEQ multiplex PCR; TCRdb's table is partial and in-frame only. The sample lists 200,000 to 250,000 clones, about four fifths occurring once. The material sequenced was PBMCs. The receptors were sampled from a woman aged 35 to 49 in good health and CMV-seropositive.

CDR3 protein: CASSRRRTGELMNTEAFF. The CDR3 DNA reads TGTGCCAGCAGCAGACGAAGGACAGGGGAACTTATGAACACTGAAGCTTTCTTT. The chain links TRBV5-6 to TRBJ1-1; 9 nucleotides line up with TRBD1. This CDR3 is built from 18 residues. Per the germline V gene, CDR1 is SGHDT and CDR2 is YYEEEE. V gave up 4 bases and J gave up 0 bases; unmatched junction bases: 13.

The genes are TRBV5-8 and TRBJ1-3; D remains ambiguous. V lost 6 bases to trimming and J lost 3 bases, with 19 bases between them. This CDR3 has 16 residues. The germline gives CDR1 SGHTS, CDR2 YDEGEE. CDR3: CASTFEGPGVGNTIYF. The DNA for the CDR3 is TGTGCCAGCACCTTCGAGGGCCCGGGCGTTGGAAACACCATATATTTT.

This chain links TRBV10-2 with TRBJ1-2; 9 bases fit TRBD1. The CDR3 extends over 15 amino acids. V shed 3 bases and J 6 bases; nucleotides not matched to a gene: 8. Germline V gives CDR1 WSHSY, CDR2 SAAADI. CDR3 sequence reads: CASSDTGGAADGYTF. CDR3 in DNA: TGCGCCAGCAGTGACACAGGGGGCGCAGCGGATGGCTACACCTTC.

This chain links TRBV7-2 with TRBJ2-3; the D is unclear. CDR1 SGHTA and CDR2 FQGNSA come from the germline V gene. The CDR3 runs to 14 residues. V shed 1 base and J shed 4 bases, with 9 bases lying between them. The DNA of the CDR3 is TGTGCCAGCAGCTTAGGAGGCTGGGCAGATACGCAGTATTTT. Translated, it gives CASSLGGWADTQYF.

The genes are TRBV19 and TRBJ1-2; possible D gene TRBD1, 5 bases. Trimming cost V 1 base and J 1 base, with 10 bases left between them. The CDR3 contains 15 residues. Germline lookup yields CDR1 LNHDA and CDR2 SQIVND (reference sequence). CDR3: CASSIAGQDNYGYTF. The CDR3 DNA is TGTGCCAGTAGTATAGCAGGACAAGATAACTATGGCTACACCTTC.

The chain is built from TRBV5-4 and TRBJ1-1; tentatively, D is TRBD1 (5 bases). The germline V and J ends were trimmed by 4 bases and 2 bases, with 24 bases remaining between them. The CDR3 covers 18 residues. In germline, CDR1 is SGHNT, CDR2 YYREEE (reference sequence). This CDR3 reads CASSRPGGVVGGNTEAFF. In DNA, the CDR3 is TGTGCCAGCAGCCGCCCCGGGGGGGTGGTAGGTGGAAACACTGAAGCTTTCTTT.

The chain has TRBV27 and TRBJ2-7; D may be TRBD1 (5 bases). This CDR3 contains 15 residues. Between the trimmed V and J ends, which lost 6 bases and 4 bases, there was a span of 19 bases. Germline V gene lookup returns CDR1 MNHEY and CDR2 SMNVEV (reference sequence). CDR3: CASRSQVGVVYEQYF. The CDR3 DNA reads TGTGCCAGCAGATCACAGGTTGGGGTGGTTTACGAGCAGTACTTC.

The chain employs TRBV4-1 and TRBJ1-1; TRBD1 aligns across 11 bases. Germline trimming cut 1 base from V and 0 bases from J; bases unmatched to any gene: 7. Germline loops: CDR1 MGHRA, CDR2 YSYEKL. CDR3 size: 18 residues. The CDR3 reads CASSQAGTGGGMNTEAFF. The CDR3 DNA sequence: TGCGCCAGCAGCCAAGCCGGGACAGGGGGTGGAATGAACACTGAAGCTTTCTTT.

This sequence joins TRBV5-1 and TRBJ1-5, with 7 bases lining up with TRBD1. The CDR3 totals 15 residues. The V gene end was trimmed by 5 bases and the J gene end by 5 bases; junction bases not matched to a gene: 10. Looked up from germline, CDR1 is SGHRS and CDR2 is YFSETQ. The CDR3 DNA is TGCGCCAGCAGTATTTCTCAGGGGGAAGATCAGCCCCAGCATTTT. Translating it yields CASSISQGEDQPQHF. The whole variable domain, filled in from reference TRBV5-1 and TRBJ1-5, reads KAGVTQTPRYLIKTRGQQVTLSCSPISGHRSVSWYQQTPGQGLQFLFEYFSETQRNKGNFPGRFSGRQFSNSRSEMNVSTLELGDSALYLCASSISQGEDQPQHFGDGTRLSIL.

The rearrangement links TRBV11-2 to TRBJ1-3, with a possible D match to TRBD1 (6 bases). Trimming took 1 base from V and 0 from J, leaving 16 bases between them. This CDR3 region has 18 residues. Germline values: CDR1 SGHAT, CDR2 FQNNGV. The CDR3 loop is CASSLGYGGQLSGNTIYF. As DNA, the CDR3 is TGTGCCAGCAGCTTAGGTTATGGTGGACAGCTCTCTGGAAACACCATATATTTT.

The genes are TRBV19 and TRBJ1-3, with D uncertain. V dropped 1 base and J dropped 0 bases, with 13 bases sitting between them. This CDR3 is 17 amino acids long. Per germline, CDR1 LNHDA and CDR2 SQIVND (reference sequence). CDR3 residues: CASSIGPVLSSGNTIYF. As DNA, the CDR3 is TGTGCCAGTAGTATAGGCCCAGTACTAAGCTCTGGAAACACCATATATTTT. The whole variable domain, remainder taken from reference TRBV19 and TRBJ1-3, is DGGITQSPKYLFRKEGQNVTLSCEQNLNHDAMYWYRQDPGQGLRLIYYSQIVNDFQKGDIAEGYSVSREKKESFPLTVTSAQKNPTAFYLCASSIGPVLSSGNTIYFGEGSWLTVV.

This chain uses TRBV9 with TRBJ2-5; TRBD2 agrees at 8 bases. CDR3 size: 15 residues. V shed 3 bases, J shed 1 base, and the junction held 5 bases outside the gene matches. Germline V gives CDR1 SGDLS, CDR2 YYNGEE. In nucleotides, the CDR3 is TGTGCCAGCAGCGGTAGCGGGACTCCCCAAGAGACCCAGTACTTC. Its protein is CASSGSGTPQETQYF.

This clone was observed a few times. The V gene is TRBV6-5, the J gene TRBJ1-5; 9 bases are shared with TRBD1. Unmatched junction bases numbered 5, after V lost 5 bases and J lost 6 bases. Germline V CDR1 and CDR2: MNHEY, SVGAGI. The CDR3 sequence is 14 residues long. CDR3 bases: TGTGCCAGCAGTAGGAGACAGGGGGGTCAGCCCCAGCATTTT. Translation gives CASSRRQGGQPQHF.

V and J are TRBV7-2 and TRBJ2-3; a weak D match, TRBD2 (6 bases). Trimming cost V 4 bases and J 0 bases, with 8 bases left between them. CDR3 size: 14 residues. Germline-derived CDR1 and CDR2 are SGHTA and FQGNSA. The CDR3 bases are TGTGCCAGCAGCTCCCGGGGGAGCACAGATACGCAGTATTTT. Its protein product is CASSSRGSTDTQYF.

Turning to this clone: The junction does not match germline at one end; this may be a read error. This sequence joins TRBV7-9 and TRBJ2-5, with a weak D call TRBD2 (6 bases). CDR3 size: 13 residues. Germline CDR1 SEHNR, CDR2 FQNEAQ (reference sequence). CDR3 in amino acids: CSSSLTGSETQYF. DNA for the CDR3: TGTTCCAGCAGCTTAACCGGGAGTGAGACCCAGTACTTC.

The sample holds a few counts of this clone. The rearrangement links TRBV18 to TRBJ1-6; 9 bases are shared with TRBD1. V dropped 4 bases and J dropped 10; count of bases not matched to a gene: 8. The CDR3 is 15 residues long. CDR1 is KGHSH, CDR2 LQKENI, per germline. CDR3 amino acids: CASSRGQGRESPLHF. CDR3 sequence (DNA): TGTGCCAGCTCACGGGGACAGGGCCGTGAATCACCCCTCCACTTT.

The V gene is TRBV4-1, the J gene TRBJ2-2, with D possibly TRBD2 on 5 matching bases. The germline gives CDR1 MGHRA, CDR2 YSYEKL. Trimming shortened V by 1 base and J by 2 bases, and 8 bases separated the two germline ends. The CDR3 extends over 15 amino acids. The CDR3 DNA follows: TGCGCCAGCAGCCAAGGACTAACCAACACCGGGGAGCTGTTTTTT. This gives the protein CASSQGLTNTGELFF.